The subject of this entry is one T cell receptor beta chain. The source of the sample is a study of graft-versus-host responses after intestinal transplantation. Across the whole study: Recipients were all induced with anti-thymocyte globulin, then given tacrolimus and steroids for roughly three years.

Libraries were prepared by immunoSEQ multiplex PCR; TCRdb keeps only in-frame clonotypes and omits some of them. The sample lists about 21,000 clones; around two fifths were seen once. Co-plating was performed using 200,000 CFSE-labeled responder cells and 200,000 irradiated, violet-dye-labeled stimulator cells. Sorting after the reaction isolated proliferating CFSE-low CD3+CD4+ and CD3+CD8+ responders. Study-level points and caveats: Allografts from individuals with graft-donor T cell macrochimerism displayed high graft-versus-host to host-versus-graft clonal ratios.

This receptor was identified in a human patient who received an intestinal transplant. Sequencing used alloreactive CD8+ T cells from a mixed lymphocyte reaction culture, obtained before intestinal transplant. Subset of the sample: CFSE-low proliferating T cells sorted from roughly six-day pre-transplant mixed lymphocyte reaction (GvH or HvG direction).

The CDR3 loop reads CASSVSRDRGRGYTF. CDR3 coding DNA: TGTGCCAGCAGTGTGTCCCGGGACAGGGGACGTGGCTACACCTTC. The rearrangement links TRBV6-1 to TRBJ1-2, with 10 positions matching TRBD1. The CDR3 is 15 residues long. Germline trimming cut 4 bases from V and 7 bases from J; bases unmatched to any gene: 9. Per the germline V gene, CDR1 is MNHNS and CDR2 is SASEGT.